This T cell receptor beta chain is from a study of Graves' ophthalmopathy and Graves' hyperthyroidism. Study findings and constraints: Detection in blood was also observed for most expanded thyroid clonotypes above 0.001 frequency.

Ages of hyperthyroidism patients ran from 18 to 65, and their diagnoses were new, under 2 months' duration. Patients were excluded if they had other autoimmune diseases or uncontrolled infections, and likewise if pregnancy or lactation applied. Transcripts of RNA were the source for amplifying TCR beta CDR3 regions. The library came from an HTBI-primed first-round RT-PCR and a second-round multiplex PCR. One entry per CDR3 protein, called by TCRdb with MiXCR from the multiplex PCR reads. The table records around 1.1 million distinct CDR3 sequences, approximately 35% of them present only once. In regard to this clonotype: Antigen unknown.

Trimming left V 4 bases short and J 4 bases short, with 9 bases between. Germline lookup yields CDR1 KGHDR and CDR2 SFDVKD. The CDR3 is 13 residues long. This sequence joins TRBV24-1 and TRBJ2-5; D is perhaps TRBD2 (6 bases). Source material: peripheral blood or thyroid tissue (not recorded which). The sequence was collected from an adult man with Graves' hyperthyroidism. Here the CDR3 reads CATSDGSSETQYF. The CDR3 DNA is TGTGCCACCAGTGACGGGAGTTCAGAGACCCAGTACTTC.